This paragraph reports one TCR beta chain. The source of the sample is a study of blood T cell repertoires in COVID-19. Study-level information: In each case, the material was cDNA or gDNA derived from T cells, B-cell-depleted T cells, or PBMCs.

Per the original data handling: Amplification from reference gene primers served as the basis for estimated nucleated cell counts. Repertoires were generated with immunoSEQ multiplex PCR, while TCRdb's copy carries only in-frame clones and drops some. That table gives V, J and clone size, and the DNA gave D and trimming. The sample has about 120,000 clones, 60% to 85% seen once. V shed 4 bases and J 0 bases; nucleotides not matched to a gene: 5. This CDR3 has 16 residues. Looked up from germline, CDR1 is LNHNV and CDR2 is YYDKDF (reference sequence). The rearrangement joins TRBV15 to TRBJ1-5; 8 bases align to TRBD1. This TCR came from a man aged 65 to 85 with acute or convalescent COVID-19. Sample: peripheral blood. In DNA, the CDR3 is TGTGCCACCAGCACCAGACAGGGGTATAGCAATCAGCCCCAGCATTTT. Protein product: CATSTRQGYSNQPQHF.